This TCR beta chain was sequenced for a study of T cell clonotyping in hematopoietic cell transplantation. Indicated time point: recipient sample about 28 days before transplant, after cytoreduction. V lost 7 bases and J lost 1; bases outside the gene matches: 13. Germline CDR1 and CDR2: SNHLY and FYNNEI. The CDR3 sequence is 17 residues long. The assay was immunoSEQ multiplex PCR, and TCRdb's table has in-frame clones only and misses some. The data hold about 21,000 clones, with roughly nine tenths observed a single time. This specimen consisted of peripheral blood mononuclear cells, obtained before stem cell transplant. The rearrangement links TRBV2 to TRBJ2-3, with 8 nucleotides matching TRBD2. This clonotype originated in a man aged 18 to 29 with biphenotypic leukemia. Some clones in this sample may be carry-over from other donors' samples. The CDR3 nucleotides read TGTGCCAGCATTCCCGATGGGCGGGAGGCCCGCACAGATACGCAGTATTTT. It codes for CASIPDGREARTDTQYF.